The entry below gives a single T cell receptor beta chain sequence along with its context. The antigen remains undetermined. The study reverse transcribed the entire isolated RNA, so it sequenced expressed TCRB transcripts. Repertoires were generated with immunoSEQ multiplex PCR, while TCRdb's copy carries only in-frame clones and drops some. The table includes about 650,000 clones, about an eighth detected once. The sample belongs to a study of beta chain features in type 1 diabetes. Study results and caveats: A definitive answer on HLA type influencing TCRB rearrangement was not reached here. Within each of all four CD4+ subsets, Type 1 diabetes patients had TCRB CDR3s that were moderately but significantly shorter. Possible PCR preference for shorter templates applied equally to patients and controls. Lower insertion and higher deletion counts appeared at VDJ junctions in type 1 diabetes patients.

Between the trimmed V and J ends, which lost 3 bases and 8 bases, there was a span of 10 bases. The CDR3 runs to 11 residues. CDR1 is DFQATT and CDR2 is SNEGSKA in the germline V gene (reference sequence). The chain links TRBV20-1 to TRBJ1-2, with D maybe TRBD1 (6 bases). The sequenced sample consisted of naive CD4+ T cells from blood. The source of this sequence is a man aged 25 to 45 with type 1 diabetes. In nucleotides, the CDR3 is TGCAGTGCTAGGACAGGATACGGCTACACCTTC. This sequence encodes CSARTGYGYTF.